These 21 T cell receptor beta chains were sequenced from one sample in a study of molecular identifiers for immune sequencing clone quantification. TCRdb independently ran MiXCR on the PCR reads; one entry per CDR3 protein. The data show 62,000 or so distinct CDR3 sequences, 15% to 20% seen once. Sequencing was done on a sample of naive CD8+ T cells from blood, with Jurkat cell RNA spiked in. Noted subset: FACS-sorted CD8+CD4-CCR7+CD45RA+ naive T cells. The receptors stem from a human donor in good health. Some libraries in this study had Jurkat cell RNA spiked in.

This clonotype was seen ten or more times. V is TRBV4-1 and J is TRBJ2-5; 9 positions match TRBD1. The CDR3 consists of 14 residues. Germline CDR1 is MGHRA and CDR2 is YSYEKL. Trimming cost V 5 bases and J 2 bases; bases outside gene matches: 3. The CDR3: CASSDGQGQETQYF. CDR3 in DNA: TGCGCCAGCAGCGACGGACAGGGGCAAGAGACCCAGTACTTC.

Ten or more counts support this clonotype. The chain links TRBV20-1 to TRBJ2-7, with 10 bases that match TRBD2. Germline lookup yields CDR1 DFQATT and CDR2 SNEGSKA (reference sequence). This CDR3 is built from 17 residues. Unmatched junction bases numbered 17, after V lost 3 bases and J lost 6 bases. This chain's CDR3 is CSASSPFLPSGSTEQYF. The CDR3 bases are TGCAGTGCTAGCTCCCCCTTCCTTCCTAGCGGGAGTACCGAGCAGTACTTC.

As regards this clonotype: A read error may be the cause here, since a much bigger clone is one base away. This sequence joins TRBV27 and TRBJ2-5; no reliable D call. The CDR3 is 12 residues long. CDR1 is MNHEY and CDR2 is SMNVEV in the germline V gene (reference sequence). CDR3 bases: TGTTCCAGCAGTCCCCTCGAAGAGACCCAGTACTTC. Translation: CSSSPLEETQYF.

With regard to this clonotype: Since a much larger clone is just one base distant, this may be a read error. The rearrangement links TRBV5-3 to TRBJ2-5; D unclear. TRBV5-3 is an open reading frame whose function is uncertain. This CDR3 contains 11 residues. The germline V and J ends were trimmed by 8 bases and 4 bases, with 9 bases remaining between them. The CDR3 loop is CASNMRETQYF. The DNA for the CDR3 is TGTGCCAGCAACATGAGAGAGACCCAGTACTTC.

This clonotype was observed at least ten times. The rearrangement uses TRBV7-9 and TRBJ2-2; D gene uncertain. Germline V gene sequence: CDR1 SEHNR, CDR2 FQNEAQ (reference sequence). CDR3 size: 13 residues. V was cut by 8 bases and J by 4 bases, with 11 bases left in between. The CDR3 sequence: CASREGFTGELFF. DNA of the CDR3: TGTGCCAGCCGAGAAGGATTCACCGGGGAGCTGTTTTTT.

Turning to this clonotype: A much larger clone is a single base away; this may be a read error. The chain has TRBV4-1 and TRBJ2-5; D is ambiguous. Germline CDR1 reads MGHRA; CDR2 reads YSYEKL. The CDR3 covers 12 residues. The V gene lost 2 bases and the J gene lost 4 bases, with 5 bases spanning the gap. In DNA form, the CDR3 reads TGCGCCAGCAGCCAAAATCTAGAGACCCAGTACTTC. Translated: CASSQNLETQYF.

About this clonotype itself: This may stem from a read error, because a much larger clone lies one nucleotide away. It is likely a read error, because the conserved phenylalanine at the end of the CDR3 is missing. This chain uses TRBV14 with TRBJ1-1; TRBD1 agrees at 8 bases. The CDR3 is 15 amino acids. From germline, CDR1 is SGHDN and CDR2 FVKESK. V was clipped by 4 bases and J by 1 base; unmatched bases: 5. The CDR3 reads CASSLTGQGNTEAFS. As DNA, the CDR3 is TGTGCCAGCAGCCTTACTGGACAGGGGAACACTGAAGCTTTCTCT.

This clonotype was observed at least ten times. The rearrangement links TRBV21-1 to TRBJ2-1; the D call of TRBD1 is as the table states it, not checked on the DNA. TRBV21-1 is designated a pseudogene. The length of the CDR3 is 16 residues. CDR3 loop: CASSKASRAQYNEQFF. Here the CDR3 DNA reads TGTGCCAGCAGCAAAGCTTCCCGGGCCCAATACAATGAGCAGTTCTTC.

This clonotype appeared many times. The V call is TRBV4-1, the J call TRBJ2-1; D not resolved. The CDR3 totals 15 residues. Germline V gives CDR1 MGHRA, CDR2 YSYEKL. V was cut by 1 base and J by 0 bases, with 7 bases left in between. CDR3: CASSQAQSSYNEQFF. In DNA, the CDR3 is TGCGCCAGCAGCCAAGCCCAGAGCTCCTACAATGAGCAGTTCTTC.

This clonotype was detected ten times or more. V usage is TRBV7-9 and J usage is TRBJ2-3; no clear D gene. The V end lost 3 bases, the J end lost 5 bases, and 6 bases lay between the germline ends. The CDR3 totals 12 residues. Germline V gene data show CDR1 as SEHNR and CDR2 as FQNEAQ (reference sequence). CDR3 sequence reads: CASSFDRDTQYF. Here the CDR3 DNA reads TGTGCCAGCAGCTTTGATAGAGATACGCAGTATTTT.

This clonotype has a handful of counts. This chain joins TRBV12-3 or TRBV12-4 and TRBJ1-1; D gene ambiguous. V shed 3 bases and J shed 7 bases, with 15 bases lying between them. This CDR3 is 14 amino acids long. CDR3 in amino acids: CASSFSDFRGEAFF. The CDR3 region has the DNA TGTGCCAGCAGTTTCTCAGACTTTCGGGGTGAAGCTTTCTTT.

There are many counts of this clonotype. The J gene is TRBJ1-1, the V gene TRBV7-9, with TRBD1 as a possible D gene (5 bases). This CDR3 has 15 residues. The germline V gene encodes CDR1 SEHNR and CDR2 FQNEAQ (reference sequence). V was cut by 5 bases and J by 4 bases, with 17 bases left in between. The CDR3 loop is CASSVNRWEGTEAFF. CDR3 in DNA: TGTGCCAGCAGCGTAAACAGGTGGGAAGGCACTGAAGCTTTCTTT.

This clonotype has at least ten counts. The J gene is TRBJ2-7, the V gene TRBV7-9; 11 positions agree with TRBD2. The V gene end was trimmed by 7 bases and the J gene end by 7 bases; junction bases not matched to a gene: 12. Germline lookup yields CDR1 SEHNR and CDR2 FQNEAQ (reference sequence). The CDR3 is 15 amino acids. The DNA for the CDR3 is TGTGCCAGCACCTACTCACCACTAGCGGGAGTTGAGCAGTACTTC. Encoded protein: CASTYSPLAGVEQYF.

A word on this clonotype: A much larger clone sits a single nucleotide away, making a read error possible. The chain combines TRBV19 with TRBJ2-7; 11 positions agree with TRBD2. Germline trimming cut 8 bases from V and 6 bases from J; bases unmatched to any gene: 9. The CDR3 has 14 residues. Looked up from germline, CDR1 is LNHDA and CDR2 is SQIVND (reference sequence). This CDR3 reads CASGHGLAGVEQYF. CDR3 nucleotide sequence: TGTGCCAGTGGTCATGGACTAGCGGGTGTCGAGCAGTACTTC. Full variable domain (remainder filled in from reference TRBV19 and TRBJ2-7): DGGITQSPKYLFRKEGQNVTLSCEQNLNHDAMYWYRQDPGQGLRLIYYSQIVNDFQKGDIAEGYSVSREKKESFPLTVTSAQKNPTAFYLCASGHGLAGVEQYFGPGTRLTVT.

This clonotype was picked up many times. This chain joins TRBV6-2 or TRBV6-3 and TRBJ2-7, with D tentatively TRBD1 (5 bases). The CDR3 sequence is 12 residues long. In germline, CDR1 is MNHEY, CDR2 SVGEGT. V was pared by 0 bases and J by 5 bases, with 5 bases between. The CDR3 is CASSYSRDEQYF. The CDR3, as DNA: TGTGCCAGCAGTTACTCCAGGGACGAGCAGTACTTC.

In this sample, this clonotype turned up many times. The CDR3 loop reads CASSYPPPGAWVHEQYF. CDR3 in DNA: TGTGCCAGCAGTTACCCCCCTCCCGGCGCGTGGGTCCACGAGCAGTACTTC. The chain recombines TRBV6-2 or TRBV6-3 with TRBJ2-7; D unresolved. Trimming took off 2 bases at V and 5 bases at J, with 22 bases between the two ends. The CDR3 contains 17 residues. CDR1 and CDR2 (germline): MNHEY, SVGEGT.

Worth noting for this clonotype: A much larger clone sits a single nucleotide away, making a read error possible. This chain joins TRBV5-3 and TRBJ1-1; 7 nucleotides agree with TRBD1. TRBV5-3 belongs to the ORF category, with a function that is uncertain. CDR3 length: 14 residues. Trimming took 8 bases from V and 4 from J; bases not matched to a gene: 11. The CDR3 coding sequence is TGTGCCAGCAGCCTAGACAGGGAGAGCACTGAAGCTTTCTTT. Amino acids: CASSLDRESTEAFF.

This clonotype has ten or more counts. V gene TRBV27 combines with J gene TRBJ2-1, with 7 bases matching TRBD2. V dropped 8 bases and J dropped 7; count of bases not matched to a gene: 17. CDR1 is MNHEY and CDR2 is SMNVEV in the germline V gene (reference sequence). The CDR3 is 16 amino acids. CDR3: CASGRHRREFLNEQFF. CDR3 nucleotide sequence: TGTGCCAGCGGACGACATCGGCGGGAGTTCTTGAATGAGCAGTTCTTC.

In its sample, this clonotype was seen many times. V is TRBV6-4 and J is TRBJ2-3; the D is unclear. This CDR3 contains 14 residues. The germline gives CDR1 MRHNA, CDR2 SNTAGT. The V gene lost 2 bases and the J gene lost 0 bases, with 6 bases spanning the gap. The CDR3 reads CASSDGYSTDTQYF. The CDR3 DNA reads TGTGCCAGCAGTGACGGGTATAGCACAGATACGCAGTATTTT.

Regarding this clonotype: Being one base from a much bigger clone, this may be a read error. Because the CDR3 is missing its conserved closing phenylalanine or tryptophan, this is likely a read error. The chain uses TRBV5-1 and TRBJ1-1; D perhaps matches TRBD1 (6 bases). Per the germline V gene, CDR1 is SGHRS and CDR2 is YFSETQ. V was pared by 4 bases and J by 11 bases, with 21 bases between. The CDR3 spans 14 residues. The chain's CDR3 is CASSQDSSLFGAFL. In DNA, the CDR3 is TGCGCCAGCAGCCAGGACAGTTCGCTCTTCGGTGCTTTCCTT.

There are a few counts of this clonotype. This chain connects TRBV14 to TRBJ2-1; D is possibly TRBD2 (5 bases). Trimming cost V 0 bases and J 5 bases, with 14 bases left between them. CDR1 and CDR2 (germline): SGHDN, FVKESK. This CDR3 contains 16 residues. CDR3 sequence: CASSQERGLLNNEQFF. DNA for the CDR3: TGTGCCAGCAGCCAAGAAAGAGGGCTTCTCAACAATGAGCAGTTCTTC.